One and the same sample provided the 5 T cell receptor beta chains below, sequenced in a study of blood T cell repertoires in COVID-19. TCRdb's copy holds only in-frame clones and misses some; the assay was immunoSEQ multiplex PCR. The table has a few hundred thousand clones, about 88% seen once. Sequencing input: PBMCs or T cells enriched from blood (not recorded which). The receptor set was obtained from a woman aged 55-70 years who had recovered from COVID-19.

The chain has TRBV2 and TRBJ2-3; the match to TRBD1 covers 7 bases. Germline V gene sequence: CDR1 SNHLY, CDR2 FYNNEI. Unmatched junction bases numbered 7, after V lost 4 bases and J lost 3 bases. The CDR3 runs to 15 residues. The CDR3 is CASSVGQGETDTQYF. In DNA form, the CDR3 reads TGTGCCAGCAGTGTAGGGCAGGGGGAAACAGATACGCAGTATTTT.

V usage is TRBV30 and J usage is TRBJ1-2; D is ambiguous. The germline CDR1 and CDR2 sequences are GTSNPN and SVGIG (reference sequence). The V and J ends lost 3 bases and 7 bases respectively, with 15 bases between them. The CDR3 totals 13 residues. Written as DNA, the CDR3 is TGTGCCTGGAGCCGTGAGCGAGTGGGTGGCTACACCTTC. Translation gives CAWSRERVGGYTF.

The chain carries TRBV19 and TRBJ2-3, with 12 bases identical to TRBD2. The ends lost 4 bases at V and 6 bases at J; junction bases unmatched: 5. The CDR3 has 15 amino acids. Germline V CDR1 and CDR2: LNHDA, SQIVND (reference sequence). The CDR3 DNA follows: TGTGCCAGTAGTACCCGGGGGACTAGCGGGGATACGCAGTATTTT. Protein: CASSTRGTSGDTQYF.

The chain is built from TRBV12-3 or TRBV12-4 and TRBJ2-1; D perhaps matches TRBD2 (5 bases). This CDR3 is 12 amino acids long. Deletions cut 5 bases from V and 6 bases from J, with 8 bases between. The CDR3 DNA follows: TGTGCCAGCAGTGTACGGGGCAATGAGCAGTTCTTC. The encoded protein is CASSVRGNEQFF.

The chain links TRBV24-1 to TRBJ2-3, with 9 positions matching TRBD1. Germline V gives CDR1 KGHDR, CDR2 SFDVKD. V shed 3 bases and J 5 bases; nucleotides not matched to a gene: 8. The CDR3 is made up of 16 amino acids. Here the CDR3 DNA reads TGTGCCACCAGTGATGGGTACAGGGGGCTTAAAGATACGCAGTATTTT. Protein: CATSDGYRGLKDTQYF.